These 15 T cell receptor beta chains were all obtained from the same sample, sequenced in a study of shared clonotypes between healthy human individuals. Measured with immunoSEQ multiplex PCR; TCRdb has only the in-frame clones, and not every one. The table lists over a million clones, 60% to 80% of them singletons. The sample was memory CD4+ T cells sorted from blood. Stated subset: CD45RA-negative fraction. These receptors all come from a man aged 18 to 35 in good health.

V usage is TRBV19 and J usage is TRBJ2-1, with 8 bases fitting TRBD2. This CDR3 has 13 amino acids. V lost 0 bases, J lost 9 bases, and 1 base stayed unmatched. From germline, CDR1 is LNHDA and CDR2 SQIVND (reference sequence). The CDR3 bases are TGTGCCAGTAGTATAGAAGGGACTAGTGAGCAGTTCTTC. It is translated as CASSIEGTSEQFF.

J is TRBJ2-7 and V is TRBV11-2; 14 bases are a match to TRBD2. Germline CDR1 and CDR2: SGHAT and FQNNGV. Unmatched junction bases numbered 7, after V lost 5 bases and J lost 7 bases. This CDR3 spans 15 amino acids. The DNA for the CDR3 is TGTGCCAGCAGCCCGGCGACTAGCGGGAGGGTAGAGCAGTACTTC. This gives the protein CASSPATSGRVEQYF.

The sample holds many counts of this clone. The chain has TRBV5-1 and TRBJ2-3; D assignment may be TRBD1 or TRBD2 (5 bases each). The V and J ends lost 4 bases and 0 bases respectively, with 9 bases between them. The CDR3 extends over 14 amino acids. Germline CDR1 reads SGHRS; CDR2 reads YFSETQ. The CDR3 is CASSRDHSTDTQYF. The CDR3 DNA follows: TGCGCCAGCAGCCGGGACCATAGCACAGATACGCAGTATTTT.

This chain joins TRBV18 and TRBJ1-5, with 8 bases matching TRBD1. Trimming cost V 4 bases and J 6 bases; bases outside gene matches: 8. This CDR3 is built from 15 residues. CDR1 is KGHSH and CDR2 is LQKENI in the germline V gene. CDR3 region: CASSQGTGAGQPQHF. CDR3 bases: TGTGCCAGCTCACAAGGGACAGGCGCGGGTCAGCCCCAGCATTTT.

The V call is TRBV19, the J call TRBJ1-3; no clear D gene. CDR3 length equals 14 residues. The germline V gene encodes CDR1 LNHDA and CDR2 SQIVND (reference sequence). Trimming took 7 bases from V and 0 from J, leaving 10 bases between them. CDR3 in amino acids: CASTNRGSGNTIYF. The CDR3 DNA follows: TGTGCCAGTACCAACCGGGGCTCTGGAAACACCATATATTTT.

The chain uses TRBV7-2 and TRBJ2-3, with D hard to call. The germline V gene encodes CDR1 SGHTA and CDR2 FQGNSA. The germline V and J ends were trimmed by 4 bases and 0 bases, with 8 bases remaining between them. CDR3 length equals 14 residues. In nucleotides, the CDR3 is TGTGCCAGCAGCTCGCCCTCTAGCACAGATACGCAGTATTTT. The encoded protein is CASSSPSSTDTQYF. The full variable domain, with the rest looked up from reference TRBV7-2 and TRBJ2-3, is GAGVSQSPSNKVTEKGKDVELRCDPISGHTALYWYRQSLGQGLEFLIYFQGNSAPDKSGLPSDRFSAERTGGSVSTLTIQRTQQEDSAVYLCASSSPSSTDTQYFGPGTRLTVL.

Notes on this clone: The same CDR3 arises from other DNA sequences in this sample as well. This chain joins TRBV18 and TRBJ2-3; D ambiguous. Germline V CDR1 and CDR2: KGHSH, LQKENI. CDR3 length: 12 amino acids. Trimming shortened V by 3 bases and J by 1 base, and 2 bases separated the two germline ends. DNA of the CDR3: TGTGCCAGCTCACCTCGCACAGATACGCAGTATTTT. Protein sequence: CASSPRTDTQYF.

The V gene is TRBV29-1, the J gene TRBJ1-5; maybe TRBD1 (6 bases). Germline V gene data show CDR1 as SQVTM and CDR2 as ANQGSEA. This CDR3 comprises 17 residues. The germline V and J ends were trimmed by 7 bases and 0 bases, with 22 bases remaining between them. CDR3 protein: CSALGGGASDSNQPQHF. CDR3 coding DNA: TGCAGCGCCCTTGGGGGGGGCGCGAGTGATAGCAATCAGCCCCAGCATTTT.

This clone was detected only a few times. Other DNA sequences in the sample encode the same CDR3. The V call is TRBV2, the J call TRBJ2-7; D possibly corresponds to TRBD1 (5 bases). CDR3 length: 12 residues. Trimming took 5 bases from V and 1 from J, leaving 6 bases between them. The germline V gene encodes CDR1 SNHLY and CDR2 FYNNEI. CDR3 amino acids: CASSTGSYEQYF. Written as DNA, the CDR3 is TGTGCCAGCAGTACAGGATCCTACGAGCAGTACTTC.

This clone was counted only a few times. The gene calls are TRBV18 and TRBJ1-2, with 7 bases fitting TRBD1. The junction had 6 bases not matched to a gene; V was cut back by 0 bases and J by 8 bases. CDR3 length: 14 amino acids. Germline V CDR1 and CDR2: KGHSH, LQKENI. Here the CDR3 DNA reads TGTGCCAGCTCACCACCTCTGACAGGGAACGGCTACACCTTC. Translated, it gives CASSPPLTGNGYTF.

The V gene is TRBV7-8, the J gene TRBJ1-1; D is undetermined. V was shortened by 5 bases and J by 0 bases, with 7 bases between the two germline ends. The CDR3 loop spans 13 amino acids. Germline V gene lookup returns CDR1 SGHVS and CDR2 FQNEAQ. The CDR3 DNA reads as TGTGCCAGCAGCCCCCAGTTGAACACTGAAGCTTTCTTT. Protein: CASSPQLNTEAFF.

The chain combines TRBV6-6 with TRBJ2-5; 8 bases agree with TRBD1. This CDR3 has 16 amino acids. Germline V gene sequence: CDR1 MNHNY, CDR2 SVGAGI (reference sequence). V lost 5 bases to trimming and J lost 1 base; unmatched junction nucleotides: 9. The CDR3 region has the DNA TGTGCCAGCAGTCCCCCTTCCGGGACAGGCCAAGAGACCCAGTACTTC. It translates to CASSPPSGTGQETQYF.

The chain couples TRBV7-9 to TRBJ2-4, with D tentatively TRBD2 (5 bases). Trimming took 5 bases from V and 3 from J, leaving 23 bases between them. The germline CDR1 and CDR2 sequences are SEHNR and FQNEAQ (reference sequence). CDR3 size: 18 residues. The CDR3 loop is CASSPRAVTLVGKNIQYF. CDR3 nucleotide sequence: TGTGCCAGCAGCCCGAGGGCAGTTACTTTGGTAGGCAAAAACATTCAGTACTTC. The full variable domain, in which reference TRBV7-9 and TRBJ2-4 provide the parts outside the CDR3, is DTGVSQNPRHKITKRGQNVTFRCDPISEHNRLYWYRQTLGQGPEFLTYFQNEAQLEKSRLLSDRFSAERPKGSFSTLEIQRTEQGDSAMYLCASSPRAVTLVGKNIQYFGAGTRLSVL.

CDR3 nucleotides: TGCAGCGGACAGACTTCTGGAAACACCATATATTTT. It is translated as CSGQTSGNTIYF. This chain connects TRBV29-1 to TRBJ1-3; D may be TRBD1 (5 bases). Trimming shortened V by 7 bases and J by 1 base, and 8 bases separated the two germline ends. Germline V gives CDR1 SQVTM, CDR2 ANQGSEA. The CDR3 length is 12 residues.

The CDR3 sequence: CASSVASEGGQYF. CDR3 DNA: TGTGCCAGCAGTGTGGCTAGCGAGGGTGGGCAGTACTTC. J is TRBJ2-7 and V is TRBV2; TRBD2 might be the D (6 bases). The CDR3 length is 13 residues. Germline CDR1 is SNHLY and CDR2 is FYNNEI. The V gene lost 4 bases and the J gene lost 9 bases, with 16 bases spanning the gap.